Presented here are 18 T cell receptor beta chains from one specimen sequenced in a study of CD4 T cells in relation to SARS-CoV-2 and coronaviruses. Profiled with immunoSEQ multiplex PCR; TCRdb holds only in-frame clones, not every one. This sample carries 15,000 to 19,000 clones, 65% to 85% of them seen once, and the ten largest clones take more than 25%. Before the COVID-19 pandemic, during about 2011-2019, CD4+ T cells were taken from unexposed donors. After nine to ten days of culture, CD4+ T cells were isolated. Antigens for these TCRs are unknown. Sequences were obtained from CD4+ T cells from PBMCs, cultured in vitro. These receptors were taken from a human donor in good health.

The rearrangement joins TRBV2 to TRBJ1-3; maybe TRBD1 (6 bases). This CDR3 comprises 14 residues. The V gene's germline CDR1 is SNHLY and CDR2 FYNNEI. V lost 6 bases, J lost 4 bases, and 13 bases lay in between. CDR3 DNA sequence: TGTGCCAGCAGCCTACAGGGTACCGGAAACACCATATATTTT. As protein: CASSLQGTGNTIYF.

The genes are TRBV28 and TRBJ1-5, with D perhaps TRBD1 (5 bases). This CDR3 region has 15 residues. Trimming cost V 2 bases and J 2 bases, with 10 bases left between them. Per germline, CDR1 MDHEN and CDR2 SYDVKM. CDR3 DNA: TGTGCCAGCAGTTTAGCAGGGTTCGGCAATCAGCCCCAGCATTTT. It encodes CASSLAGFGNQPQHF.

The chain employs TRBV5-1 and TRBJ2-5, with D unclear. V lost 0 bases and J lost 1, with 7 bases in between. The CDR3 loop spans 14 amino acids. Germline V gene lookup returns CDR1 SGHRS and CDR2 YFSETQ. The CDR3 protein is CASSLAQPQETQYF. The DNA for the CDR3 is TGCGCCAGCAGCTTGGCTCAGCCCCAAGAGACCCAGTACTTC.

This clone was counted once. The chain couples TRBV6-5 to TRBJ1-2, with TRBD1 as a possible D gene (6 bases). V gave up 2 bases and J gave up 8 bases, with 15 bases separating them. From germline, CDR1 is MNHEY and CDR2 SVGAGI. CDR3 length: 14 amino acids. Here the CDR3 reads CASSYRRGGGGYTF. CDR3 nucleotide sequence: TGTGCCAGCAGTTACCGGAGAGGGGGTGGGGGCTACACCTTC.

This chain connects TRBV5-1 to TRBJ2-3; D not certain. CDR1 and CDR2 from the germline V gene are SGHRS and YFSETQ. The ends were cut back, 0 bases at V and 4 bases at J, with 6 bases in the middle. This CDR3 spans 13 amino acids. CDR3 coding DNA: TGCGCCAGCAGCTTGGTGAGTGCAGATACGCAGTATTTT. Protein: CASSLVSADTQYF.

The chain uses TRBV7-9 and TRBJ1-4; D is perhaps TRBD1 (6 bases). V was pared by 6 bases and J by 0 bases, with 11 bases between. Germline loops: CDR1 SEHNR, CDR2 FQNEAQ (reference sequence). This CDR3 region has 15 residues. The CDR3 region has the DNA TGTGCCAGCAGTCGGAAGGGGGCAACTAATGAAAAACTGTTTTTT. Translating gives CASSRKGATNEKLFF. Based on the CDR3 plus reference TRBV7-9 and TRBJ1-4, the full variable domain is DTGVSQNPRHKITKRGQNVTFRCDPISEHNRLYWYRQTLGQGPEFLTYFQNEAQLEKSRLLSDRFSAERPKGSFSTLEIQRTEQGDSAMYLCASSRKGATNEKLFFGSGTQLSVL.

The chain joins TRBV7-8 to TRBJ2-5; D not certain. Deletions cut 0 bases from V and 2 bases from J, with 4 bases between. The CDR3 runs to 13 residues. CDR1 is SGHVS and CDR2 is FQNEAQ in the germline V gene. The CDR3 loop reads CASSLALQETQYF. The CDR3 DNA sequence: TGTGCCAGCAGCTTAGCGTTACAAGAGACCCAGTACTTC. Looking up the rest from reference TRBV7-8 and TRBJ2-5 gives the full variable domain: GAGVSQSPRYKVAKRGQDVALRCDPISGHVSLFWYQQALGQGPEFLTYFQNEAQLDKSGLPSDRFFAERPEGSVSTLKIQRTQQEDSAVYLCASSLALQETQYFGPGTRLLVL.

This sequence joins TRBV5-8 and TRBJ2-1, with 7 bases aligning to TRBD1. V gave up 0 bases and J gave up 6 bases; unmatched junction bases: 9. Germline CDR1 reads SGHTS; CDR2 reads YDEGEE. The length of the CDR3 is 16 residues. The chain's CDR3 is CASSLAGDRVPNEQFF. The CDR3 bases are TGTGCCAGCAGCTTGGCCGGAGACAGGGTTCCCAATGAGCAGTTCTTC.

Notes on this clone: The sample contains more than one DNA sequence encoding this CDR3. The J gene is TRBJ2-7, the V gene TRBV7-9; 9 nucleotides agree with TRBD1. Germline trimming cut 7 bases from V and 8 bases from J; bases unmatched to any gene: 12. The CDR3 runs to 14 residues. The germline V gene encodes CDR1 SEHNR and CDR2 FQNEAQ (reference sequence). The CDR3 sequence: CASTTGQGRVKQYF. In nucleotides, the CDR3 is TGTGCCAGCACTACCGGACAGGGGAGGGTTAAGCAGTACTTC.

J is TRBJ1-2 and V is TRBV30; TRBD1 might be the D (5 bases). There are 14 residues in the CDR3. Germline lookup yields CDR1 GTSNPN and CDR2 SVGIG (reference sequence). With 3 bases removed from V and 7 bases from J, the gap between germline ends came to 18 bases. CDR3 amino acids: CAWSRSWGSGGYTF. Here the CDR3 DNA reads TGTGCCTGGAGCAGGAGTTGGGGGTCTGGTGGCTACACCTTC.

The CDR3 here is CASSVGARAGEKLFF. The CDR3 DNA is TGTGCCAGCAGCGTAGGTGCCCGGGCGGGGGAAAAACTGTTTTTT. This chain joins TRBV9 and TRBJ1-4; D gene uncertain. The CDR3 totals 15 residues. Germline loops: CDR1 SGDLS, CDR2 YYNGEE. V was cut by 0 bases and J by 8 bases, with 14 bases left in between.

The chain has TRBV5-6 and TRBJ2-7; 11 nucleotides line up with TRBD2. The CDR3 is made up of 19 amino acids. The ends lost 1 base at V and 4 bases at J; junction bases unmatched: 16. Germline assignment: CDR1 SGHDT and CDR2 YYEEEE. Here the CDR3 DNA reads TGTGCCAGCAGCTTGTTCGGGACTAGCGGAGTGTTAAGCCTATACGAGCAGTACTTC. Protein: CASSLFGTSGVLSLYEQYF.

The chain joins TRBV5-1 to TRBJ2-1, with D hard to call. With 4 bases removed from V and 6 bases from J, the gap between germline ends came to 14 bases. The CDR3 is 14 residues long. CDR1 and CDR2 (germline): SGHRS, YFSETQ. This CDR3 reads CASSPLVLSNEQFF. DNA of the CDR3: TGCGCCAGCAGCCCCCTTGTCTTAAGCAATGAGCAGTTCTTC.

In this sample, this clone turned up a few times. The V and J genes are TRBV6-5 and TRBJ1-1; maybe TRBD1 (5 bases). Germline V gene sequence: CDR1 MNHEY, CDR2 SVGAGI. V was cut by 3 bases and J by 2 bases, with 10 bases left in between. The CDR3 has 14 amino acids. CDR3 coding DNA: TGTGCCAGCAGTTATGGGGGAACCAACACTGAAGCTTTCTTT. Its translation is CASSYGGTNTEAFF.

The chain links TRBV3-1 (or the pseudogene TRBV3-2) to TRBJ2-6; D is uncertain. Germline V gene sequence: CDR1 LGHDT, CDR2 YNNKEL (reference sequence). Trimming left V 0 bases short and J 2 bases short, with 11 bases between. This CDR3 spans 17 amino acids. As DNA, the CDR3 is TGTGCCAGCAGCCAAGAAGTGAAAATAGCTGGGGCCAACGTCCTGACTTTC. Protein sequence: CASSQEVKIAGANVLTF.

The chain has TRBV3-1 (or the pseudogene TRBV3-2) and TRBJ2-1; D ambiguous. The CDR3 consists of 11 residues. Looked up from germline, CDR1 is LGHDT and CDR2 is YNNKEL (reference sequence). Trimming removed 1 base from V and 8 bases from J, with 3 bases in between. The CDR3, as DNA: TGTGCCAGCAGCCAAGGATATGAGCAGTTCTTC. Translated: CASSQGYEQFF.

The rearrangement uses TRBV11-3 and TRBJ2-1; no clear D gene. Germline V gene data show CDR1 as SGHNT and CDR2 as YENEEA. The CDR3 totals 11 residues. V was trimmed by 4 bases and J by 8 bases, leaving 6 bases between them. CDR3 coding DNA: TGTGCCAGCAGCTCAAAGCATGAGCAGTTCTTC. Its translation: CASSSKHEQFF.

This chain's CDR3 is CATGDRAETQYF. Here the CDR3 DNA reads TGTGCCACCGGAGACAGGGCCGAGACCCAGTACTTC. This chain joins TRBV6-6 and TRBJ2-5; 7 bases agree with TRBD1. The J segment lost 5 bases and the V segment lost 10 bases, leaving 7 bases of the junction unmatched. The V gene's germline CDR1 is MNHNY and CDR2 SVGAGI (reference sequence). The CDR3 contains 12 residues.